This T cell receptor (beta chain) comes out of a study of response to subunit inactivated influenza vaccine. TCRdb independently ran MiXCR on the RT-PCR reads; one entry per CDR3 protein. The table has 550,000 to 600,000 distinct CDR3 sequences, about 10% seen once. CDR1 and CDR2 (germline): MGHRA, YSYEKL. This CDR3 comprises 16 residues. The germline V and J ends were trimmed by 3 bases and 6 bases, with 18 bases remaining between them. The source of this sequence is a man aged 50-59 years who received an inactivated influenza vaccine. This sequence joins TRBV4-1 and TRBJ2-1; D is possibly TRBD1 or TRBD2 (5 bases each). The sequences come from PBMCs from blood, collected on the day of vaccination. The CDR3 region has the DNA TGCGCCAGCAGCCACCGACGAGGGGCCTTCACCAATGAGCAGTTCTTC. Protein sequence: CASSHRRGAFTNEQFF.